A selection of T cell receptor beta chains follows, all from one sample in a study of shared clonotypes between healthy human individuals. Profiled with immunoSEQ multiplex PCR; TCRdb holds only in-frame clones, not every one. The table shows about 660,000 clones, with 74% occurring only once. Sequencing used memory CD4+ T cells sorted from blood. The origin of the receptors is a woman aged 25 to 39 in good health. Each CDR3 is given with its conserved first and last residue. A D gene is named only where the DNA matches it firmly. Part of the rows lack a size; the others show once, few, many or a class for expanded clones.

clone_size d_call j_call v_call cdr3_aa cdr3_nt
. . TRBJ2-7 TRBV7-2 CASSLGGGFSYEQYF TGTGCCAGCAGCTTGGGAGGGGGGTTCTCCTACGAGCAGTACTTC
once TRBD1 TRBJ1-2 TRBV6-1 CASSEWRQGDGYTF TGTGCCAGCAGTGAATGGAGACAGGGGGATGGCTACACCTTC
. TRBD1 TRBJ1-1 TRBV5-1 CASSLGDRDSAEAFF TGCGCCAGCAGCCTAGGGGACAGGGATAGTGCTGAAGCTTTCTTT
. . TRBJ1-1 TRBV4-1 CASSQLGLDTEAFF TGCGCCAGCAGCCAATTGGGCCTTGACACTGAAGCTTTCTTT
. TRBD1 TRBJ1-4 TRBV5-1 CASSLGDRESGKLFF TGCGCCAGCAGCTTGGGGGACAGGGAATCAGGAAAACTGTTTTTT
. TRBD1 TRBJ2-3 TRBV7-2 CASSPGQGTQYF TGTGCCAGCAGCCCCGGACAGGGGACGCAGTATTTT
. TRBD1 TRBJ1-1 TRBV6-6 CASRPGTVNTEAFF TGTGCCAGCAGACCCGGGACAGTGAACACTGAAGCTTTCTTT
. . TRBJ1-3 TRBV6-5 CASSRSHTIYF TGTGCCAGCAGCCGGTCCCACACCATATATTTT
few . TRBJ2-5 TRBV2 CASNKRLQETQYF TGTGCCAGCAATAAGCGGCTCCAAGAGACCCAGTACTTC
. . TRBJ2-5 TRBV25-1 CASSASQETQYF TGTGCCAGCAGTGCCTCCCAAGAGACCCAGTACTTC
. . TRBJ1-1 TRBV28 CASSLSAGAIGEAFF TGTGCCAGCAGTTTATCCGCCGGGGCTATCGGTGAAGCTTTCTTT
many . TRBJ2-1 TRBV5-1 CASSFINEQFF TGCGCCAGCAGCTTTATAAATGAGCAGTTCTTC
. TRBD1 TRBJ2-5 TRBV14 CASSLGQIQETQYF TGTGCCAGCAGCCTGGGACAGATCCAAGAGACCCAGTACTTC
few TRBD1 TRBJ2-5 TRBV5-1 CASSSTGVDWETQYF TGCGCCAGCAGCTCGACAGGGGTCGATTGGGAGACCCAGTACTTC
few . TRBJ2-3 TRBV7-9 CASSLLTGASTDTQYF TGTGCCAGCAGCTTACTGACTGGAGCTAGCACAGATACGCAGTATTTT
. . TRBJ1-5 TRBV10-3 CAISEGDQPQHF TGTGCCATCAGTGAGGGGGATCAGCCCCAGCATTTT
. . TRBJ1-1 TRBV27 CASSTPGGAPAEAFF TGTGCCAGCAGTACCCCTGGGGGGGCGCCGGCTGAAGCTTTCTTT
few . TRBJ2-1 TRBV6-1 CASASGQNNEQFF TGTGCCAGCGCCTCAGGGCAGAACAATGAGCAGTTCTTC
. . TRBJ2-1 TRBV7-6 CASSLVSGEGNEQFF TGTGCCAGCAGCTTAGTGTCAGGGGAAGGGAATGAGCAGTTCTTC
. . TRBJ2-1 TRBV7-9 CASSRLGLEGATYNEQFF TGTGCCAGCAGCCGATTAGGGTTGGAGGGAGCCACGTACAATGAGCAGTTCTTC
many TRBD2 TRBJ2-1 TRBV4-1 CASSQLTGTSGNEQFF TGCGCCAGCAGCCAGTTAACCGGGACTAGCGGCAATGAGCAGTTCTTC
. TRBD1 TRBJ2-7 TRBV11-2 CASRRPGQDTYEQYF TGTGCCAGCAGAAGACCGGGACAGGACACCTACGAGCAGTACTTC
. . TRBJ2-7 TRBV20-1 CSAASAYEQYF TGCAGTGCTGCCTCGGCCTACGAGCAGTACTTC
. . TRBJ1-2 TRBV6-1 CASSEARTSLEYGYTF TGTGCCAGCAGTGAAGCTCGTACTTCCCTGGAATATGGCTACACCTTC
. . TRBJ2-2 TRBV2 CASSDTGYTGELFF TGTGCCAGCAGTGATACTGGTTACACCGGGGAGCTGTTTTTT
. TRBD2 TRBJ2-7 TRBV18 CASSPEERASGYSGEQYF TGTGCCAGCTCACCAGAGGAACGGGCTAGCGGGTACTCAGGCGAGCAGTACTTC
few . TRBJ1-3 TRBV19 CASSLEQRRTNTIYF TGTGCCAGTAGTCTTGAACAGAGGAGGACGAACACCATATATTTT
. TRBD1 TRBJ2-1 TRBV6-5 CASRDNRGLDEQFF TGTGCCAGCAGGGATAACAGGGGGCTCGATGAGCAGTTCTTC
. TRBD2 TRBJ2-7 TRBV2 CASTGRTSGSWEQYF TGTGCCAGCACCGGGAGGACTAGCGGGTCATGGGAGCAGTACTTC
. TRBD2 TRBJ2-1 TRBV27 CASSLGGGPYNEQFF TGTGCCAGCAGTTTAGGGGGGGGACCATACAATGAGCAGTTCTTC
. . TRBJ2-7 TRBV27 CASSFDPTYEQYF TGTGCCAGCAGCTTCGATCCTACCTACGAGCAGTACTTC
few TRBD1 TRBJ2-7 TRBV6-1 CASTGRQGGYEQYF TGTGCCAGCACGGGGCGACAGGGGGGGTACGAGCAGTACTTC
. . TRBJ2-7 TRBV2 CASTQGTYEQYF TGTGCCAGCACTCAGGGGACTTACGAGCAGTACTTC
. . TRBJ1-2 TRBV5-4 CASSSGQGRDGYTF TGTGCCAGCAGCTCGGGACAAGGGAGAGATGGCTACACCTTC
. TRBD2 TRBJ2-7 TRBV2 CASSSGRNTYEQYF TGTGCCAGCTCTAGCGGGAGGAATACCTACGAGCAGTACTTC
. . TRBJ2-4 TRBV18 CASSPGGVTKNIQYF TGTGCCAGCTCACCGGGAGGAGTAACCAAAAACATTCAGTACTTC
. . TRBJ2-3 TRBV6-5 CASRQRAGDTQYF TGTGCCAGCAGACAAAGGGCGGGGGATACGCAGTATTTT
. . TRBJ1-5 TRBV5-6 CASSFGGSGRNQPQHF TGTGCCAGCAGCTTTGGAGGTTCGGGGCGCAATCAGCCCCAGCATTTT
few TRBD1 TRBJ1-2 TRBV28 CASSLVGTGDNYGYTF TGTGCCAGCAGTTTGGTCGGGACAGGAGATAACTATGGCTACACCTTC
. . TRBJ1-2 TRBV5-1 CASSLNLANYGYTF TGCGCCAGCAGCTTGAACCTAGCTAACTATGGCTACACCTTC
. . TRBJ1-5 TRBV7-2 CASSYLGGGQPQHF TGTGCCAGCAGCTACCTCGGGGGGGGACAGCCCCAGCATTTT